This is a list of T cell receptor beta chains from one sample in a study of T cell responses to AZD1222 COVID-19 vaccine. Here immunoSEQ multiplex PCR was the method, and the copy in TCRdb shows in-frame clones only, minus some. The sample lists over 15,000 clones; approximately 90% were seen once. The sample here was peripheral blood, taken 28 days after the second AZD1222 dose. The source is an adult who received the AZD1222 COVID-19 vaccine. CDR3s include the opening cysteine and the closing phenylalanine or tryptophan. Each record gives: V gene, D gene, J gene, clone size, CDR3 DNA, CDR3 protein. The D gene is left open where the match is weak. Clone size is stated in some rows and not others, as once, few, many or a class when expanded.

TRBV3-1/TRBV3-2	.	TRBJ1-1	.	TGTGCCAGCAGCCTTGGGGCAGGGTGGGACACGAACACTGAAGCTTTCTTT	CASSLGAGWDTNTEAFF
TRBV5-4	.	TRBJ1-4	.	TGTGCCAGCAGCTTGAATCAGGGCTCAACTAATGAAAAACTGTTTTTT	CASSLNQGSTNEKLFF
TRBV7-3	TRBD2	TRBJ2-1	.	TGTGCCAGCAGCTTGGGACTATACAATGAGCAGTTCTTC	CASSLGLYNEQFF
TRBV28	TRBD1	TRBJ2-7	.	TGTGCCAGCAGTCGACCGGGACAGGGGCTCTACGAGCAGTACTTC	CASSRPGQGLYEQYF
TRBV29-1	.	TRBJ1-5	once	TGCAGCGTTGAAACAGGGATTGTCAATCAGCCCCAGCATTTT	CSVETGIVNQPQHF
TRBV28	.	TRBJ1-3	.	TGTGCCAGCAGCCGGGGGGGTTCTGGAAACACCATATATTTT	CASSRGGSGNTIYF
TRBV28	.	TRBJ2-7	.	TGTGCCAGCAGTTTTGAACTAGCCGCTTTCGAGCAGTACTTC	CASSFELAAFEQYF
TRBV19	TRBD1	TRBJ1-6	.	TGTGCCAGCCAGAGGGGGCTGGGGAGGGGATCACCCCTCCACTTT	CASQRGLGRGSPLHF
TRBV5-1	.	TRBJ2-1	.	TGCGCCAGCAGGAGAGCCCTGGACCGTAACAATGAGCAGTTCTTC	CASRRALDRNNEQFF
TRBV14	.	TRBJ2-2	.	TGTGCCAGCAGCCAGGTCCGGGCCCGATTAGGGGAGCTGTTTTTT	CASSQVRARLGELFF
TRBV4-1	.	TRBJ2-7	.	TGCGCCAGCAGCCAAGAACGCGGCTCCTACGAGCAGTACTTC	CASSQERGSYEQYF
TRBV4-2	TRBD1	TRBJ1-4	.	TGTGCCAGCAGCCAAGATAAAGGGACAGGGGGTCTACGGGAAAAACTGTTTTTT	CASSQDKGTGGLREKLFF
TRBV28	.	TRBJ2-7	.	TGTGCCAGCAGTTTCCGACTGTATTCCTACGAGCAGTACTTC	CASSFRLYSYEQYF
TRBV7-2	.	TRBJ2-1	.	TGTGCCAGCAGGCCCGGGGCGGGGATATACAATGAGCAGTTCTTC	CASRPGAGIYNEQFF
TRBV6-2/TRBV6-3	TRBD1	TRBJ1-6	.	TGTGCCAGCAGCCCTTCTCGGAAGGGGGCCGGAGCCCTCCACTTT	CASSPSRKGAGALHF
TRBV12-3/TRBV12-4	.	TRBJ1-5	.	TGTGCCAGCAGTACTAGCAATCAGCCCCAGCATTTT	CASSTSNQPQHF
TRBV29-1	.	TRBJ2-1	.	TGCAGCGTTGAAGTTGGAGGCAGCCCCTACAATGAGCAGTTCTTC	CSVEVGGSPYNEQFF
TRBV7-2	.	TRBJ2-1	.	TGTGCCAGCAGCTTAAATAGGGCGTCAAATGAGCAGTTCTTC	CASSLNRASNEQFF
TRBV15	.	TRBJ2-7	.	TGTGCCACCAGCAGAGATCGTCAATACGAGCAGTACTTC	CATSRDRQYEQYF
TRBV11-1	.	TRBJ2-1	.	TGTGCCAGCAGCCCCAGTGGGTGGAGCGGCAATGAGCAGTTCTTC	CASSPSGWSGNEQFF
TRBV18	TRBD1	TRBJ1-2	.	TGTGCCAGCTCACCAATTTCGTTACGGGACAGCCACTATGGCTACACCTTC	CASSPISLRDSHYGYTF
TRBV7-6	TRBD1	TRBJ1-4	.	TGTGCCAGCAGCGCATACAGGGGGTCTAATGAAAAACTGTTTTTT	CASSAYRGSNEKLFF
TRBV7-8	TRBD1	TRBJ1-6	.	TGTGCCAGCAGCCGGGACAGGGCCTCACCCCTCCACTTT	CASSRDRASPLHF
TRBV28	.	TRBJ1-2	.	TGTGCCAGCAGTTTCGTCAATGAGGGTAAAGCTGATGGCTACACCTTC	CASSFVNEGKADGYTF
TRBV6-2/TRBV6-3	.	TRBJ2-1	.	TGTGCCAGCAGCGCCCTCAATGAGCAGTTCTTC	CASSALNEQFF
TRBV12-5	.	TRBJ2-1	.	TGTGCTAGTCCCCACAATGAGCAGTTCTTC	CASPHNEQFF
TRBV4-1	TRBD1	TRBJ1-2	once	TGCGCCAGCAGCCAAGAGGACAGGCCCCCTAACTATGGCTACACCTTC	CASSQEDRPPNYGYTF